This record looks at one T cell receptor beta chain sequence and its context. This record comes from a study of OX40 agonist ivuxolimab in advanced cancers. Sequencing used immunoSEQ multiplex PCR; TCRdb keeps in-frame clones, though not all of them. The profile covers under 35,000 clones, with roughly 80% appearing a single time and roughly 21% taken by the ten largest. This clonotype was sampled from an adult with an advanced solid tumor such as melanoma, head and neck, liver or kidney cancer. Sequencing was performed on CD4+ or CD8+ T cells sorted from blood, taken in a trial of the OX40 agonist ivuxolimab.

The CDR3 DNA follows: TGTGCCACCATAGCGGGAGGAAACACAGATACGCAGTATTTT. Translated, it gives CATIAGGNTDTQYF. The rearrangement links TRBV27 to TRBJ2-3; 10 bases are shared with TRBD2. CDR1 is MNHEY, CDR2 SMNVEV, per germline (reference sequence). The CDR3 contains 14 residues. With V trimmed by 10 bases and J by 2 bases, 6 bases remained unmatched.